The entry below describes one T cell receptor beta chain. No antigen is known for it. Researchers ran the PCR with 60 Vbeta and 13 Jbeta primers. The table came from immunoSEQ multiplex PCR; TCRdb's copy has only in-frame clones and leaves some out. The top ten clones hold about 2% of a sample with 150,000 or so clones, about 85% of them seen once. V dropped 5 bases and J dropped 6; count of bases not matched to a gene: 9. Per the germline V gene, CDR1 is SGHTA and CDR2 is FQGNSA. This CDR3 has 14 residues. The sample originates from a study of cytomegalovirus exposure and HLA in healthy donors. Broader study findings: Of the V segments, some could not be distinguished, including TRBV6-2 and TRBV6-3, and were excluded. Based on reports, TCR beta sequences accurately predicted HLA-A and HLA-B alleles for most subjects. In a later analysis, TCR beta V- and J-gene trimming showed a link to a missense DCLRE1C variant. A list of approximately 160 TCR beta chains associated with cytomegalovirus was given.

The receptor was derived from a man aged 18 to 29 in good health and CMV-seropositive. The rearrangement links TRBV7-2 to TRBJ2-5, with 7 nucleotides matching TRBD1. The source material was PBMCs. The CDR3 DNA reads TGTGCCAGCAGCCTAAGACAGGGCGAACAGACCCAGTACTTC. Amino acids: CASSLRQGEQTQYF.